This is a list of T cell receptor beta chains from one sample in a study of naive CD8 T cells in extremely preterm neonates. Assay: immunoSEQ multiplex PCR; the TCRdb copy retains only in-frame clones and omits some. The sample has about 6,100 clones, around 98% seen once. The sample was naive CD8+ T cells from cord blood. The receptors stem from a newborn in good health. Each CDR3 is given with its conserved first and last residue. A D gene is named only where the DNA matches it firmly.

J gene | V gene | D gene | CDR3 protein | CDR3 DNA
TRBJ2-1 | TRBV27 | TRBD1 | CASSPMTGSDEQFF | TGTGCCAGCAGCCCGATGACAGGGTCCGATGAGCAGTTCTTC
TRBJ2-1 | TRBV5-1 | TRBD1 | CASSYRGHNEQFF | TGCGCCAGCAGCTACAGGGGGCACAATGAGCAGTTCTTC
TRBJ2-1 | TRBV30 | NA | CAWSNGVYNEQFF | TGTGCCTGGAGTAATGGAGTCTACAATGAGCAGTTCTTC
TRBJ1-6 | TRBV4-2 | NA | CASSQGAGGGYNSPLHF | TGTGCCAGCAGCCAAGGGGCGGGGGGAGGCTATAATTCCCCCCTCCACTTT
TRBJ2-7 | TRBV5-6 | NA | CASSLTSTGYSYEQYF | TGTGCCAGCAGCCTGACGTCGACAGGTTACTCCTACGAGCAGTACTTC
TRBJ2-1 | TRBV29-1 | TRBD2 | CSVEDPLLAGEDNEQFF | TGCAGCGTTGAAGACCCTTTACTAGCGGGAGAAGACAATGAGCAGTTCTTC
TRBJ2-3 | TRBV7-3 | TRBD2 | CASSVGLAGADTQYF | TGTGCCAGCAGCGTGGGACTAGCGGGAGCCGATACGCAGTATTTT
TRBJ2-1 | TRBV19 | TRBD2 | CASRRGLGNEQFF | TGTGCCAGTAGACGAGGACTAGGGAATGAGCAGTTCTTC
TRBJ1-1 | TRBV4-3 | TRBD1 | CASSQAPGGNTEAFF | TGCGCCAGCAGCCAAGCTCCAGGGGGGAACACTGAAGCTTTCTTT
TRBJ2-7 | TRBV19 | TRBD2 | CASSILAGGYEQYF | TGTGCCAGTAGTATACTAGCGGGGGGTTACGAGCAGTACTTC
TRBJ2-7 | TRBV2 | NA | CAGVDRGHYEQYF | TGTGCCGGTGTCGATCGCGGCCACTACGAGCAGTACTTC